The 16 T cell receptor beta chains reported below all come from one sample, sequenced in a study of cytotoxic CD8 clonotypes in ibrutinib-treated CLL. This table comes from immunoSEQ multiplex PCR, and its TCRdb copy is limited to in-frame clones, with some not included. Among tens of thousands of clones listed, under 70% were seen once. The sequences come from PBMCs, collected after 12 months of ibrutinib treatment. The receptors stem from a human donor with chronic lymphocytic leukemia.

This clone was seen only a few times. This chain uses TRBV7-9 with TRBJ1-2; D not certain. Trimming took off 2 bases at V and 6 bases at J, with 7 bases between the two ends. This CDR3 contains 12 residues. Germline loops: CDR1 SEHNR, CDR2 FQNEAQ (reference sequence). The CDR3 sequence is CASSLSGNGYTF. For the CDR3, the DNA is TGTGCCAGCAGCTTATCCGGGAATGGCTACACCTTC. Complete variable domain (other parts from reference TRBV7-9 and TRBJ1-2): DTGVSQNPRHKITKRGQNVTFRCDPISEHNRLYWYRQTLGQGPEFLTYFQNEAQLEKSRLLSDRFSAERPKGSFSTLEIQRTEQGDSAMYLCASSLSGNGYTFGSGTRLTVV.

The chain joins TRBV19 to TRBJ1-1, with a tentative D call TRBD1 (6 bases). CDR1 LNHDA and CDR2 SQIVND come from the germline V gene (reference sequence). V lost 3 bases to trimming and J lost 1 base, with 12 bases between them. The CDR3 covers 15 residues. CDR3 bases: TGTGCCAGTAGTATCACAGGGACGGGGAACACTGAAGCTTTCTTT. It yields the protein CASSITGTGNTEAFF. Using reference TRBV19 and TRBJ1-1 for the parts outside the CDR3, the full variable domain is DGGITQSPKYLFRKEGQNVTLSCEQNLNHDAMYWYRQDPGQGLRLIYYSQIVNDFQKGDIAEGYSVSREKKESFPLTVTSAQKNPTAFYLCASSITGTGNTEAFFGQGTRLTVV.

The chain combines TRBV2 with TRBJ2-7, with TRBD2 as a possible D gene (5 bases). CDR3 length equals 13 residues. V was shortened by 5 bases and J by 8 bases, with 16 bases between the two germline ends. Per germline, CDR1 SNHLY and CDR2 FYNNEI. The CDR3 sequence is CASSPDSLGKQYF. CDR3 bases: TGTGCCAGCAGTCCCGACTCGCTCGGGAAGCAGTACTTC. Using reference TRBV2 and TRBJ2-7 for the parts outside the CDR3, the full variable domain is EPEVTQTPSHQVTQMGQEVILRCVPISNHLYFYWYRQILGQKVEFLVSFYNNEISEKSEIFDDQFSVERPDGSNFTLKIRSTKLEDSAMYFCASSPDSLGKQYFGPGTRLTVT.

This clone was counted only a few times. The chain uses TRBV5-1 and TRBJ1-1; D possibly corresponds to TRBD1 (6 bases). Germline V gene data show CDR1 as SGHRS and CDR2 as YFSETQ. This CDR3 is built from 14 residues. V gave up 5 bases and J gave up 0 bases, with 11 bases separating them. CDR3 residues: CASRQGRLNTEAFF. The CDR3 DNA reads TGCGCCAGCAGACAGGGAAGACTGAACACTGAAGCTTTCTTT.

V usage is TRBV11-2 and J usage is TRBJ2-7, with TRBD2 matching 8 bases. The germline V gene has CDR1 SGHAT and CDR2 FQNNGV. V lost 2 bases and J lost 3; bases outside the gene matches: 3. This CDR3 comprises 14 residues. DNA of the CDR3: TGTGCCAGCAGCTTATGGGGGACTAGCTACGAGCAGTACTTC. Its protein product is CASSLWGTSYEQYF.

The rearrangement links TRBV2 to TRBJ2-5; 11 bases are shared with TRBD2. The CDR3 totals 15 residues. V gave up 4 bases and J gave up 0 bases; unmatched junction bases: 1. Germline V lookup: CDR1 SNHLY, CDR2 FYNNEI. The CDR3: CASSGTSGYQETQYF. Here the CDR3 DNA reads TGTGCCAGCAGTGGGACTAGCGGGTACCAAGAGACCCAGTACTTC.

This chain connects TRBV2 to TRBJ2-3, with 13 bases lining up with TRBD2. The J segment lost 5 bases and the V segment lost 8 bases, leaving 4 bases of the junction unmatched. Germline V gives CDR1 SNHLY, CDR2 FYNNEI. CDR3 length equals 14 residues. CDR3 nucleotides: TGTGCCAGCGAGGGACTAGCGGGGAAAGATACGCAGTATTTT. Its protein is CASEGLAGKDTQYF. The complete variable domain, with remaining parts taken from reference TRBV2 and TRBJ2-3, reads EPEVTQTPSHQVTQMGQEVILRCVPISNHLYFYWYRQILGQKVEFLVSFYNNEISEKSEIFDDQFSVERPDGSNFTLKIRSTKLEDSAMYFCASEGLAGKDTQYFGPGTRLTVL.

The V gene is TRBV9, the J gene TRBJ2-2; TRBD1 agrees at 10 bases. The CDR3 has 18 residues. The J segment lost 4 bases and the V segment lost 3 bases, leaving 12 bases of the junction unmatched. From germline, CDR1 is SGDLS and CDR2 YYNGEE. For the CDR3, the DNA is TGTGCCAGCAGCGCCCTAAGGTCGGGACAGGGGCCCACCGGGGAGCTGTTTTTT. Protein sequence: CASSALRSGQGPTGELFF.

V is TRBV19 and J is TRBJ2-5, with D perhaps given as TRBD1 or TRBD2 (5 bases each). Trimming took off 5 bases at V and 7 bases at J, with 17 bases between the two ends. The CDR3 spans 14 residues. Germline V CDR1 and CDR2: LNHDA, SQIVND (reference sequence). The CDR3 protein is CASSRDRFWGTQYF. The DNA of the CDR3 is TGTGCCAGTAGTCGGGACCGATTCTGGGGGACCCAGTACTTC.

The CDR3 bases are TGCGCCAGCGGTGGACAGTTCCAAGAGACCCAGTACTTC. Translation gives CASGGQFQETQYF. This chain joins TRBV10-2 and TRBJ2-5, with a weak D call TRBD1 (6 bases). Germline V gene data show CDR1 as WSHSY and CDR2 as SAAADI. The CDR3 length is 13 residues. Deletions cut 8 bases from V and 1 base from J, with 11 bases between.

V gene TRBV7-3 combines with J gene TRBJ2-1, with D tentatively TRBD1 (5 bases). Trimming stripped 4 bases from V and 5 bases from J, with 21 bases between. The length of the CDR3 is 17 residues. Germline V lookup: CDR1 SGHTA, CDR2 FQGTGA. The CDR3: CASSWTPQAGSDNEQFF. The CDR3 region has the DNA TGTGCCAGCAGCTGGACCCCGCAGGCAGGGTCCGACAATGAGCAGTTCTTC.

CDR3: CASSGSPYEQYF. CDR3 bases: TGTGCCAGCTCGGGAAGCCCCTACGAGCAGTACTTC. The V call is TRBV6-6, the J call TRBJ2-7; D is possibly TRBD2 (5 bases). The V end was cut by 8 bases, the J end by 2 bases, with 10 bases between. Germline lookup yields CDR1 MNHNY and CDR2 SVGAGI (reference sequence). The CDR3 spans 12 residues.

The chain couples TRBV20-1 to TRBJ1-1, with D tentatively TRBD1 (5 bases). From germline, CDR1 is DFQATT and CDR2 SNEGSKA (reference sequence). V lost 3 bases and J lost 6, with 8 bases in between. CDR3 length equals 11 residues. The CDR3 DNA reads as TGCAGTGCTAGGGGGGTACCTGAAGCTTTCTTT. Translated, it gives CSARGVPEAFF.

V is TRBV19 and J is TRBJ2-7, with D perhaps TRBD1 (6 bases). The V gene's germline CDR1 is LNHDA and CDR2 SQIVND (reference sequence). The CDR3 loop spans 15 amino acids. V was trimmed by 5 bases and J by 5 bases, leaving 19 bases between them. The CDR3, as DNA: TGTGCCAGTAGTCCCTCCGGGGACATTTTTAACGAGCAGTACTTC. This gives the protein CASSPSGDIFNEQYF.

Only a few counts were recorded for this clone. The V call is TRBV10-2, the J call TRBJ1-6, with 8 nucleotides matching TRBD1. CDR1 and CDR2 from the germline V gene are WSHSY and SAAADI. CDR3 length: 13 residues. The V and J ends lost 8 bases and 9 bases, in that order; junction bases with no gene match: 6. CDR3 amino acids: CASADRAFSPLHF. The CDR3 region has the DNA TGCGCCAGCGCGGACAGGGCTTTTTCACCCCTCCACTTT.

The chain carries TRBV15 and TRBJ1-5, with D tentatively TRBD1 (6 bases). From germline, CDR1 is LNHNV and CDR2 YYDKDF (reference sequence). The CDR3 runs to 15 residues. V lost 6 bases to trimming and J lost 1 base, with 13 bases between them. The CDR3 DNA reads TGTGCCACCAGAGTAGCCAGGGGAAGCAATCAGCCCCAGCATTTT. Translated, it gives CATRVARGSNQPQHF.